Each of the 7 T cell receptor beta chains below was sequenced from the same sample in a study of Ad26.COV2.S vaccination and SARS-CoV-2 variants. Treatment meaning: some 19 received Ad26.COV2.S at low or high dose, single or two shots; several received placebo; per-sample allocation not given. Day 63 after the first vaccine or placebo injection was the time point for sampling. This table comes from immunoSEQ multiplex PCR, and its TCRdb copy is limited to in-frame clones, with some not included. The sample records around 300,000 clones, 88% being singletons. Specimen: peripheral blood, collected in a trial of Ad26.COV2.S vaccine versus placebo. All receptors derive from a person aged 18-65 years who received the Ad26.COV2.S COVID-19 vaccine or a placebo.

The V call is TRBV6-6, the J call TRBJ2-5; a weak D match, TRBD2 (7 bases). The CDR3 is 14 residues long. Trimming pared 4 bases from V and 5 bases from J, leaving 14 bases between. Germline V gives CDR1 MNHNY, CDR2 SVGAGI (reference sequence). CDR3 coding DNA: TGTGCCAGCAGTTCCCCAGGGGAGGGGGAGACCCAGTACTTC. Its translation: CASSSPGEGETQYF.

This clone was picked up one time. V gene TRBV4-3 combines with J gene TRBJ2-3; D might be TRBD1 (5 bases). The ends were cut back, 1 base at V and 8 bases at J, with 10 bases in the middle. The germline V gene has CDR1 LGHNA and CDR2 YSLEER. CDR3 length: 13 residues. CDR3 sequence reads: CASSQVRQSTQYF. The CDR3 DNA follows: TGCGCCAGCAGCCAAGTGAGACAGAGTACGCAGTATTTT.

The chain is built from TRBV7-2 and TRBJ1-2; 7 nucleotides align to TRBD1. Germline CDR1 is SGHTA and CDR2 is FQGNSA. J was trimmed by 10 bases and V by 5 bases; bases with no gene match: 13. CDR3 size: 14 residues. The CDR3 nucleotides are TGTGCCAGCAGCACCTCGACAGGGACGAGTGACTACACCTTC. It yields the protein CASSTSTGTSDYTF.

This clone was seen just once. The genes are TRBV7-3 and TRBJ1-6; unclear D gene. From germline, CDR1 is SGHTA and CDR2 FQGTGA. With 2 bases removed from V and 10 bases from J, the gap between germline ends came to 9 bases. The CDR3 is 13 residues long. As DNA, the CDR3 is TGTGCCAGCAGCTTAGGAGTAAAATCACCCCTCCACTTT. Translated, it gives CASSLGVKSPLHF.

CDR3: CASSDADYRLPGNTIYF. CDR3 DNA: TGTGCCAGCAGTGATGCAGATTATCGGTTACCTGGAAACACCATATATTTT. This rearrangement joins TRBV2 to TRBJ1-3; D not certain. Germline V gene lookup returns CDR1 SNHLY and CDR2 FYNNEI. V was clipped by 3 bases and J by 2 bases, with 17 bases between them. The CDR3 has 17 residues.

The chain recombines TRBV4-3 with TRBJ2-2; 8 bases are a match to TRBD2. The germline gives CDR1 LGHNA, CDR2 YSLEER. Unmatched junction bases numbered 6, after V lost 4 bases and J lost 5 bases. This CDR3 is 15 amino acids long. CDR3 nucleotide sequence: TGCGCCAGCAGCCGAGCGGGAGTTTATACCGGGGAGCTGTTTTTT. Its translation is CASSRAGVYTGELFF.

V is TRBV5-1 and J is TRBJ2-7; D is uncertain. CDR3 length equals 16 residues. Germline V gene data show CDR1 as SGHRS and CDR2 as YFSETQ. Trimming left V 4 bases short and J 0 bases short, with 17 bases between. CDR3 nucleotides: TGCGCCAGCAGCCCCGGTGCGAGGCCGAGCTCCTACGAGCAGTACTTC. Its protein product is CASSPGARPSSYEQYF. Looking up the rest from reference TRBV5-1 and TRBJ2-7 gives the full variable domain: KAGVTQTPRYLIKTRGQQVTLSCSPISGHRSVSWYQQTPGQGLQFLFEYFSETQRNKGNFPGRFSGRQFSNSRSEMNVSTLELGDSALYLCASSPGARPSSYEQYFGPGTRLTVT.